These 20 T cell receptor beta chains share one sample of origin, sequenced in a study of OX40 agonist ivuxolimab in advanced cancers. Measured with immunoSEQ multiplex PCR; TCRdb has only the in-frame clones, and not every one. The profile shows under 65,000 clones, 70% to 90% of them singletons. The source was CD4+ or CD8+ T cells sorted from blood, collected in a trial of the OX40 agonist ivuxolimab. The receptors were gathered from an adult with an advanced solid tumor such as melanoma, head and neck, liver or kidney cancer.

This clone occurred once. The rearrangement links TRBV27 to TRBJ1-2; D gene ambiguous. Trimming cost V 6 bases and J 6 bases, with 17 bases left between them. Per the germline V gene, CDR1 is MNHEY and CDR2 is SMNVEV (reference sequence). The CDR3 totals 14 residues. In DNA form, the CDR3 reads TGTGCCAGCAGCCTTCGGAACAGCATACATGGCTACACCTTC. Amino acid sequence: CASSLRNSIHGYTF.

As concerns this clone: Other DNA sequences within the sample encode an identical CDR3. The chain has TRBV7-9 and TRBJ2-7; D remains ambiguous. CDR3 length: 13 residues. V lost 2 bases, J lost 1 base, and 6 bases lay in between. Germline V gives CDR1 SEHNR, CDR2 FQNEAQ (reference sequence). CDR3 amino acids: CASSLPGSYEQYF. CDR3 coding DNA: TGTGCCAGCAGCTTACCGGGTTCCTACGAGCAGTACTTC.

The V gene is TRBV15, the J gene TRBJ2-3; 10 bases fit TRBD2. V trimming: 0 bases; J trimming: 2 bases; junction bases outside the gene matches: 5. Germline V gene lookup returns CDR1 LNHNV and CDR2 YYDKDF (reference sequence). This CDR3 region has 17 residues. The CDR3 here is CATSRERAGGITDTQYF. CDR3 nucleotide sequence: TGTGCCACCAGCAGAGAGCGAGCGGGGGGGATCACAGATACGCAGTATTTT. Full variable domain (remainder filled in from reference TRBV15 and TRBJ2-3): DAMVIQNPRYQVTQFGKPVTLSCSQTLNHNVMYWYQQKSSQAPKLLFHYYDKDFNNEADTPDNFQSRRPNTSFCFLDIRSPGLGDTAMYLCATSRERAGGITDTQYFGPGTRLTVL.

This clone was counted a few times. Compared with germline, one end of the junction differs, possibly owing to a read error. The CDR3 is CAWSIGHGHTF. Written as DNA, the CDR3 is TGTGCCTGGAGTATCGGTCATGGCCACACCTTC. The chain employs TRBV30 and TRBJ1-2; D unresolved. CDR1 GTSNPN and CDR2 SVGIG come from the germline V gene (reference sequence). The CDR3 length is 11 residues.

The chain combines TRBV10-1 with TRBJ2-2; D is uncertain. This CDR3 region has 16 residues. Germline CDR1 is WNHNN and CDR2 is SYGVQD (reference sequence). The V end lost 0 bases, the J end lost 0 bases, and 8 bases lay between the germline ends. The CDR3 sequence is CASSESTQANTGELFF. For the CDR3, the DNA is TGCGCCAGCAGTGAGTCGACTCAGGCGAACACCGGGGAGCTGTTTTTT.

The chain employs TRBV27 and TRBJ2-4, with TRBD2 matching 13 bases. V trimming: 5 bases; J trimming: 7 bases; junction bases outside the gene matches: 20. CDR1 MNHEY and CDR2 SMNVEV come from the germline V gene (reference sequence). The CDR3 has 20 amino acids. CDR3 residues: CASSLRRTGTSGEAPNIQYF. CDR3 nucleotide sequence: TGTGCCAGCAGTCTAAGGCGGACCGGGACTAGCGGGGAGGCCCCTAACATTCAGTACTTC.

The rearrangement links TRBV25-1 to TRBJ2-2, with 10 bases aligning to TRBD2. V trimming: 9 bases; J trimming: 1 base; junction bases outside the gene matches: 5. The CDR3 spans 15 residues. Germline CDR1 MGHDK, CDR2 SYGVNS. The CDR3 here is CASRRTSGNTGELFF. The CDR3 region has the DNA TGTGCCAGTAGACGGACTAGCGGGAACACCGGGGAGCTGTTTTTT.

The chain recombines TRBV10-2 with TRBJ1-4; D uncertain. V gave up 2 bases and J gave up 0 bases, with 7 bases separating them. The CDR3 consists of 15 residues. CDR1 WSHSY and CDR2 SAAADI come from the germline V gene. This CDR3 reads CASSEIPATNEKLFF. The CDR3 DNA reads TGCGCCAGCAGTGAGATACCGGCAACTAATGAAAAACTGTTTTTT.

The rearrangement links TRBV30 to TRBJ1-6; D is unresolved. The germline V gene encodes CDR1 GTSNPN and CDR2 SVGIG (reference sequence). The CDR3 sequence is 13 residues long. V was clipped by 1 base and J by 7 bases, with 8 bases between them. The CDR3 here is CAWSGTENSPLHF. CDR3 DNA sequence: TGTGCCTGGAGTGGGACGGAGAATTCACCCCTCCACTTT.

The V gene is TRBV5-1, the J gene TRBJ1-2; 9 nucleotides match TRBD1. The V and J ends lost 4 bases and 8 bases, in that order; junction bases with no gene match: 6. The CDR3 sequence is 13 residues long. Germline CDR1 SGHRS, CDR2 YFSETQ. The CDR3 region is CASSLRQGDGYTF. CDR3 nucleotides: TGCGCCAGCAGCCTCAGACAGGGGGACGGCTACACCTTC.

V is TRBV21-1 and J is TRBJ2-1; TRBD2, the table's D call, was not compared with the DNA. TRBV21-1 is a pseudogene locus. The CDR3 runs to 18 residues. In nucleotides, the CDR3 is TGTGCCAGCAGCAAAGCTTTCTCTAGCGGGGGGGCCTTCAATGAGCAGTTCTTC. It specifies CASSKAFSSGGAFNEQFF.

The chain recombines TRBV19 with TRBJ1-1; D not resolved. This CDR3 has 15 residues. Germline values: CDR1 LNHDA, CDR2 SQIVND (reference sequence). Trimming pared 1 base from V and 8 bases from J, leaving 17 bases between. The CDR3 loop reads CASSIVKPSGREAFF. The CDR3 region has the DNA TGTGCCAGTAGTATAGTTAAACCGTCGGGCAGAGAAGCTTTCTTT.

The chain uses TRBV30 and TRBJ1-2; the match to TRBD1 covers 10 bases. V lost 4 bases and J lost 2; bases outside the gene matches: 7. The CDR3 sequence is 15 residues long. The germline V gene has CDR1 GTSNPN and CDR2 SVGIG (reference sequence). CDR3 region: CAWTPRTGGNYGYTF. In DNA form, the CDR3 reads TGTGCCTGGACCCCCCGGACAGGGGGAAACTATGGCTACACCTTC.

This clone showed up just a few times. This chain links TRBV5-1 with TRBJ1-5, with 10 bases fitting TRBD1. Germline values: CDR1 SGHRS, CDR2 YFSETQ. The CDR3 contains 15 residues. The J segment lost 6 bases and the V segment lost 0 bases, leaving 3 bases of the junction unmatched. CDR3 DNA: TGCGCCAGCAGCTTGGGGGGGACAGGGGCTCAGCCCCAGCATTTT. Residues: CASSLGGTGAQPQHF.

This chain links TRBV19 with TRBJ1-2, with a tentative D call TRBD1 (5 bases). V lost 11 bases to trimming and J lost 0 bases, with 16 bases between them. The CDR3 length is 14 residues. CDR1 and CDR2 from the germline V gene are LNHDA and SQIVND (reference sequence). The CDR3 here is CASHRGGSNYGYTF. The DNA for the CDR3 is TGTGCCTCACATCGGGGGGGATCTAACTATGGCTACACCTTC.

The V call is TRBV19, the J call TRBJ1-2, with D hard to call. V gave up 9 bases and J gave up 8 bases, with 16 bases separating them. Germline V gene data show CDR1 as LNHDA and CDR2 as SQIVND (reference sequence). The CDR3 runs to 12 residues. CDR3 nucleotides: TGTGCCAGAAAACGTGGGGTGGTCGGCTACACCTTC. This sequence encodes CARKRGVVGYTF. The full variable domain, rest sourced from reference TRBV19 and TRBJ1-2, is DGGITQSPKYLFRKEGQNVTLSCEQNLNHDAMYWYRQDPGQGLRLIYYSQIVNDFQKGDIAEGYSVSREKKESFPLTVTSAQKNPTAFYLCARKRGVVGYTFGSGTRLTVV.

This clone was found a few times. This chain joins TRBV7-3 and TRBJ1-6; D remains ambiguous. Germline lookup yields CDR1 SGHTA and CDR2 FQGTGA. Trimming took 2 bases from V and 13 from J, leaving 6 bases between them. The CDR3 covers 11 residues. The CDR3 DNA is TGTGCCAGCAGCTTAGACGGCCCCCTCCACTTT. Amino acids: CASSLDGPLHF.

This clone was counted once. V usage is TRBV28 and J usage is TRBJ1-2; 7 positions agree with TRBD1. The V gene end was trimmed by 4 bases and the J gene end by 3 bases; junction bases not matched to a gene: 8. The CDR3 is 15 residues long. Germline CDR1 reads MDHEN; CDR2 reads SYDVKM. The CDR3 region is CASSYGQGGYYGYTF. The CDR3 DNA reads as TGTGCCAGCAGTTATGGGCAGGGGGGGTACTATGGCTACACCTTC.

This clone was counted once. The chain employs TRBV29-1 and TRBJ2-3, with a possible D match to TRBD2 (7 bases). The CDR3 runs 11 residues. The germline V and J ends were trimmed by 7 bases and 6 bases, with 11 bases remaining between them. Germline V gene sequence: CDR1 SQVTM, CDR2 ANQGSEA. CDR3 residues: CSAEGGDTQYF. CDR3 in DNA: TGCAGCGCCGAGGGGGGGGATACGCAGTATTTT.

CDR3 sequence (DNA): TGTGCCAGCTCACACCAAGAGACCCAGTACTTC. Encoded protein: CASSHQETQYF. The chain couples TRBV18 to TRBJ2-5, with D unresolved. There are 11 residues in the CDR3. The germline V gene encodes CDR1 KGHSH and CDR2 LQKENI. V was pared by 4 bases and J by 0 bases, with 0 bases between. The variable domain in full, with the rest retrieved from reference TRBV18 and TRBJ2-5, is NAGVMQNPRHLVRRRGQEARLRCSPMKGHSHVYWYRQLPEEGLKFMVYLQKENIIDESGMPKERFSAEFPKEGPSILRIQQVVRGDSAAYFCASSHQETQYFGPGTRLLVL.